The 25 T cell receptor beta chains listed next were all sequenced from one sample in a study of immune cell composition in non-small cell lung cancer. Assay: immunoSEQ multiplex PCR; the TCRdb copy retains only in-frame clones and omits some. The sample holds a few thousand clones; 74% are singletons and the top ten take roughly 29%. Normal lung was taken at the farthest possible site, at least 3 cm from tumour. Material for sequencing was non-adjacent lung tissue. The source is a human donor with non-small cell lung cancer.

The J gene is TRBJ1-2, the V gene TRBV7-2; D is ambiguous. There are 13 residues in the CDR3. Deletions cut 5 bases from V and 10 bases from J, with 17 bases between. Looked up from germline, CDR1 is SGHTA and CDR2 is FQGNSA. CDR3 sequence reads: CASSDPPHRDYTF. CDR3 nucleotide sequence: TGTGCCAGCAGCGACCCCCCGCATCGGGACTACACCTTC.

This chain joins TRBV6-6 and TRBJ1-2; D not certain. The germline V and J ends were trimmed by 4 bases and 2 bases, with 14 bases remaining between them. Germline lookup yields CDR1 MNHNY and CDR2 SVGAGI (reference sequence). This CDR3 region has 15 residues. The CDR3 DNA is TGTGCCAGCAGTTCCATTATGACGGGGAACTATGGCTACACCTTC. It yields the protein CASSSIMTGNYGYTF.

The genes are TRBV5-8 and TRBJ2-5; 11 bases match TRBD1. The CDR3 contains 16 residues. Unmatched junction bases numbered 6, after V lost 0 bases and J lost 5 bases. Germline CDR1 SGHTS, CDR2 YDEGEE. CDR3 protein: CASSLGDRGESETQYF. CDR3 bases: TGTGCCAGCAGCTTGGGGGACAGGGGGGAAAGCGAGACCCAGTACTTC.

This clone was seen just once. This chain links TRBV2 with TRBJ2-5, with TRBD2 as a possible D gene (5 bases). V was cut by 8 bases and J by 5 bases, with 21 bases left in between. The CDR3 spans 15 residues. Germline V lookup: CDR1 SNHLY, CDR2 FYNNEI. The CDR3 sequence: CASPFGEGGTETQYF. The DNA of the CDR3 is TGTGCCAGCCCCTTCGGGGAAGGCGGAACGGAGACCCAGTACTTC.

The V and J genes are TRBV5-6 and TRBJ2-7; 7 positions agree with TRBD1. Germline V CDR1 and CDR2: SGHDT, YYEEEE. The CDR3 is 13 amino acids. The V and J ends lost 5 bases and 0 bases, in that order; junction bases with no gene match: 2. CDR3 nucleotide sequence: TGTGCCAGCAGACGGGACAGCTCCTACGAGCAGTACTTC. It encodes CASRRDSSYEQYF.

The rearrangement uses TRBV7-3 and TRBJ2-2; unclear D gene. Germline V gives CDR1 SGHTA, CDR2 FQGTGA. CDR3 length equals 14 residues. Trimming shortened V by 1 base and J by 2 bases, and 5 bases separated the two germline ends. The CDR3: CASSLNRNTGELFF. In nucleotides, the CDR3 is TGTGCCAGCAGCTTAAACAGAAACACCGGGGAGCTGTTTTTT.

This clone occurred once. The rearrangement joins TRBV5-5 to TRBJ2-2; TRBD1 matches 8 bases. Germline loops: CDR1 SGHKS, CDR2 YYEKEE (reference sequence). The CDR3 runs 19 residues. The V segment lost 2 bases and the J segment 5 bases; nucleotides outside the gene matches: 17. The CDR3 reads CASSFRVSSQGALTGELFF. The CDR3, as DNA: TGTGCCAGCAGCTTTCGGGTCTCCAGTCAGGGGGCATTGACCGGGGAGCTGTTTTTT.

This clone has a handful of counts. This sequence joins TRBV5-5 and TRBJ2-7; TRBD2 matches at 10 bases. The V gene end was trimmed by 0 bases and the J gene end by 7 bases; junction bases not matched to a gene: 7. The CDR3 runs to 15 residues. Germline CDR1 reads SGHKS; CDR2 reads YYEKEE (reference sequence). CDR3 loop: CASSLALLAGREQYF. CDR3 nucleotides: TGTGCCAGCAGCTTGGCCTTACTAGCGGGGAGGGAGCAGTACTTC.

This chain links TRBV6-6 with TRBJ1-5, with unresolved D. The CDR3 length is 15 residues. Germline CDR1 reads MNHNY; CDR2 reads SVGAGI (reference sequence). The V end lost 4 bases, the J end lost 0 bases, and 10 bases lay between the germline ends. DNA for the CDR3: TGTGCCAGCAGTTTGGGCCGGTATAGCAATCAGCCCCAGCATTTT. Protein: CASSLGRYSNQPQHF.

V usage is TRBV5-4 and J usage is TRBJ2-3; D is perhaps TRBD2 (5 bases). CDR3 length: 15 amino acids. Germline V gives CDR1 SGHNT, CDR2 YYREEE (reference sequence). Trimming shortened V by 5 bases and J by 1 base, and 14 bases separated the two germline ends. The CDR3: CASSRSGSGTDTQYF. Here the CDR3 DNA reads TGTGCCAGCAGTAGATCGGGGTCAGGCACAGATACGCAGTATTTT.

This clone was counted once. The J gene is TRBJ2-5, the V gene TRBV7-6; 9 nucleotides match TRBD1. Germline V lookup: CDR1 SGHVS, CDR2 FNYEAQ. The CDR3 loop spans 15 amino acids. J gave up 7 bases and V 4 bases, and 10 bases lay outside the gene matches. The CDR3 coding sequence is TGTGCCAGCAGCTACCAAGCGGGACAGGGCGCGACCCAGTACTTC. It specifies CASSYQAGQGATQYF. Using reference TRBV7-6 and TRBJ2-5 for the parts outside the CDR3, the full variable domain is GAGVSQSPRYKVTKRGQDVALRCDPISGHVSLYWYRQALGQGPEFLTYFNYEAQQDKSGLPNDRFSAERPEGSISTLTIQRTEQRDSAMYRCASSYQAGQGATQYFGPGTRLLVL.

Concerning this clone itself: Other DNA sequences in this specimen translate into the identical CDR3. This chain joins TRBV7-3 and TRBJ2-3; D possibly corresponds to TRBD2 (6 bases). V was pared by 3 bases and J by 0 bases, with 7 bases between. The length of the CDR3 is 14 residues. Germline assignment: CDR1 SGHTA and CDR2 FQGTGA. This chain's CDR3 is CASSFGGSTDTQYF. The CDR3, as DNA: TGTGCCAGCAGCTTCGGGGGTAGCACAGATACGCAGTATTTT.

The chain is built from TRBV28 and TRBJ1-5; TRBD1 matches at 8 bases. Germline V gene data show CDR1 as MDHEN and CDR2 as SYDVKM. The ends lost 5 bases at V and 3 bases at J; junction bases unmatched: 9. The CDR3 length is 16 residues. The CDR3: CASSARDRSINQPQHF. DNA for the CDR3: TGTGCCAGCAGTGCGAGGGACAGGTCGATCAATCAGCCCCAGCATTTT.

This chain connects TRBV7-9 to TRBJ1-2; a possible D gene is TRBD1 (6 bases). The CDR3 spans 15 residues. Trimming took off 5 bases at V and 0 bases at J, with 13 bases between the two ends. Looked up from germline, CDR1 is SEHNR and CDR2 is FQNEAQ (reference sequence). The CDR3 is CASSPPGGANYGYTF. The CDR3 region has the DNA TGTGCCAGCAGCCCCCCGGGGGGCGCTAACTATGGCTACACCTTC.

This chain uses TRBV28 with TRBJ2-2; 10 positions match TRBD2. This CDR3 is built from 16 residues. V gave up 3 bases and J gave up 9 bases; unmatched junction bases: 10. Germline V CDR1 and CDR2: MDHEN, SYDVKM. This CDR3 reads CASSFGLAGDGRELFF. CDR3 sequence (DNA): TGTGCCAGCAGTTTCGGGCTAGCGGGAGATGGAAGGGAGCTGTTTTTT. Combining the CDR3 with reference TRBV28 and TRBJ2-2 gives the whole variable domain DVKVTQSSRYLVKRTGEKVFLECVQDMDHENMFWYRQDPGLGLRLIYFSYDVKMKEKGDIPEGYSVSREKKERFSLILESASTNQTSMYLCASSFGLAGDGRELFFGEGSRLTVL.

The genes are TRBV19 and TRBJ1-2; no firm D call. This CDR3 is built from 12 residues. With 5 bases removed from V and 7 bases from J, the gap between germline ends came to 11 bases. Germline loops: CDR1 LNHDA, CDR2 SQIVND (reference sequence). This CDR3 is CASSREVAGYTF. The CDR3 DNA follows: TGTGCCAGTAGTCGGGAAGTTGCTGGCTACACCTTC.

The genes are TRBV6-5 and TRBJ2-3; 8 nucleotides agree with TRBD2. Trimming removed 2 bases from V and 4 bases from J; junction bases left unmatched: 5. The germline V gene encodes CDR1 MNHEY and CDR2 SVGAGI. The CDR3 has 15 amino acids. CDR3 loop: CASSYQAGLADTQYF. CDR3 in DNA: TGTGCCAGCAGTTACCAAGCGGGACTAGCAGATACGCAGTATTTT.

The chain carries TRBV19 and TRBJ1-5; D possibly corresponds to TRBD1 (5 bases). The CDR3 loop spans 15 amino acids. Trimming left V 7 bases short and J 0 bases short, with 13 bases between. Germline lookup yields CDR1 LNHDA and CDR2 SQIVND (reference sequence). CDR3 sequence reads: CASTTGGNSNQPQHF. DNA of the CDR3: TGTGCCAGTACCACTGGGGGGAATAGCAATCAGCCCCAGCATTTT.

The chain links TRBV5-4 to TRBJ2-1; a weak D match, TRBD2 (6 bases). Germline V gene lookup returns CDR1 SGHNT and CDR2 YYREEE (reference sequence). The CDR3 sequence is 17 residues long. V lost 9 bases to trimming and J lost 0 bases, with 22 bases between them. The CDR3 sequence is CATRDFPPLSSYNEQFF. CDR3 bases: TGTGCCACCCGGGACTTTCCGCCTCTAAGCTCCTACAATGAGCAGTTCTTC.

The rearrangement links TRBV4-3 to TRBJ2-3; 8 nucleotides align to TRBD2. CDR3 length equals 17 residues. V dropped 4 bases and J dropped 2; count of bases not matched to a gene: 11. The germline CDR1 and CDR2 sequences are LGHNA and YSLEER. The DNA for the CDR3 is TGCGCCAGCAGCCCCCGAGGGGGTAGCGGGAACACAGATACGCAGTATTTT. It is translated as CASSPRGGSGNTDTQYF.

The chain joins TRBV21-1 to TRBJ2-7; TRBD1, as called in the table, went unchecked against the DNA. TRBV21-1 is a listed pseudogene. This CDR3 has 16 amino acids. CDR3 residues: CASSKEGQVPSYEQYF. In nucleotides, the CDR3 is TGTGCCAGCAGCAAAGAGGGACAGGTCCCTTCCTACGAGCAGTACTTC.

Only one count was recorded for this clone. In nucleotides, the CDR3 is TGTGCCTGGAGTGCGGCCCAGAGGGAGACCCAGTACTTC. It yields the protein CAWSAAQRETQYF. The rearrangement joins TRBV30 to TRBJ2-5; D is undetermined. Germline CDR1 is GTSNPN and CDR2 is SVGIG (reference sequence). Trimming took off 1 base at V and 5 bases at J, with 11 bases between the two ends. The CDR3 has 13 residues.

This chain links TRBV29-1 with TRBJ2-7; TRBD2 might be the D (5 bases). Trimming removed 7 bases at V and 0 bases at J, with 13 bases between. Germline loops: CDR1 SQVTM, CDR2 ANQGSEA. The CDR3 spans 13 residues. CDR3 in DNA: TGCAGCGCTCTCACGGGGAACTCCTACGAGCAGTACTTC. Amino acids: CSALTGNSYEQYF.

V and J are TRBV5-1 and TRBJ2-3; D call uncertain. Germline V lookup: CDR1 SGHRS, CDR2 YFSETQ. V was clipped by 4 bases and J by 2 bases, with 14 bases between them. The CDR3 length is 15 residues. The CDR3 sequence: CASSPAPGPTDTQYF. The CDR3, as DNA: TGCGCCAGCAGCCCGGCCCCGGGTCCCACAGATACGCAGTATTTT.

The chain combines TRBV5-1 with TRBJ2-7; possibly TRBD2 for D (6 bases). The ends were cut back, 4 bases at V and 6 bases at J, with 17 bases in the middle. Germline V gene data show CDR1 as SGHRS and CDR2 as YFSETQ. The CDR3 is 14 amino acids. The CDR3 DNA follows: TGCGCCAGCAGCGTGACTAGTTTTCCCTCCGAGCAGTACTTC. The encoded protein is CASSVTSFPSEQYF.